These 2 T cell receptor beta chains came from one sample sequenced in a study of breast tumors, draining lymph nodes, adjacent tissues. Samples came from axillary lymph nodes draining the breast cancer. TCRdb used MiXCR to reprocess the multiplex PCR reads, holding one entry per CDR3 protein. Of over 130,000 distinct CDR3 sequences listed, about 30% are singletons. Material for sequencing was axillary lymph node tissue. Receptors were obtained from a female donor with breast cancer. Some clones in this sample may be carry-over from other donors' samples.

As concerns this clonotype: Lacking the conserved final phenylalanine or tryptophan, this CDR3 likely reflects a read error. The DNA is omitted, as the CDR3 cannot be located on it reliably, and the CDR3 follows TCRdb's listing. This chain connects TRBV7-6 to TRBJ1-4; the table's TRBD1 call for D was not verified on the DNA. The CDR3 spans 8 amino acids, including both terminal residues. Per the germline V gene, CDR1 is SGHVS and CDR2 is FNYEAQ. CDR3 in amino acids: CASSLAGQ.

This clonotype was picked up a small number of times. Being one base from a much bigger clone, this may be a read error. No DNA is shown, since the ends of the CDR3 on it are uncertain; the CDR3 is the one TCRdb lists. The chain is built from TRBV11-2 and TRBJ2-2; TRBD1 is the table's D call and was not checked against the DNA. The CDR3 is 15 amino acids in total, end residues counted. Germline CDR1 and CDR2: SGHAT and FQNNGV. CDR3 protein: CASSSLDKTTGELFF.